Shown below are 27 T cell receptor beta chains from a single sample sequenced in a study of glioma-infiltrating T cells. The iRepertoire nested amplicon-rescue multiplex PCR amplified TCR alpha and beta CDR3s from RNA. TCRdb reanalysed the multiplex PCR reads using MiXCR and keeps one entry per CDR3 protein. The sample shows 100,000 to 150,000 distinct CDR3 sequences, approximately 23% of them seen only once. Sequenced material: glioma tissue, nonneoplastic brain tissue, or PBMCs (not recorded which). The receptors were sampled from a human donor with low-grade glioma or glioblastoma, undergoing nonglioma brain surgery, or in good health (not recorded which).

CDR3 DNA sequence: TGCAGCGTGCAAAAAGGGACAACGAACACCGGGGAGCTGTTTTTT. Translation: CSVQKGTTNTGELFF. The chain employs TRBV29-1 and TRBJ2-2; possibly TRBD1 for D (6 bases). This CDR3 is 15 amino acids long. In germline, CDR1 is SQVTM, CDR2 ANQGSEA. The ends were cut back, 6 bases at V and 0 bases at J, with 14 bases in the middle.

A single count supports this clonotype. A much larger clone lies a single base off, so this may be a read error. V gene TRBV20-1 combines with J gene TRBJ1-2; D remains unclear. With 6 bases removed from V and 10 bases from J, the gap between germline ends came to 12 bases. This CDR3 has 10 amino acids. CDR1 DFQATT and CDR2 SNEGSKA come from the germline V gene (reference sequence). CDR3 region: CSASDGVYTF. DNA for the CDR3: TGCAGTGCCAGCGACGGCGTCTACACCTTC.

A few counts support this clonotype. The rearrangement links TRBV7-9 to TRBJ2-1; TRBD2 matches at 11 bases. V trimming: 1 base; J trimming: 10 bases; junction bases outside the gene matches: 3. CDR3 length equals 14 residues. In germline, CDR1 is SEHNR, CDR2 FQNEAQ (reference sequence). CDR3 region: CASSLGGLAAEQFF. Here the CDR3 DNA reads TGTGCCAGCAGCTTAGGGGGACTAGCGGCCGAGCAGTTCTTC.

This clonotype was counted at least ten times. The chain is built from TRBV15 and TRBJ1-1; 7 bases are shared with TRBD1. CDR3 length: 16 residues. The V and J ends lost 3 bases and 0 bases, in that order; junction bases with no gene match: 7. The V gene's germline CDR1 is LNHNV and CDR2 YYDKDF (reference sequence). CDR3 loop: CATSSPRQGLNTEAFF. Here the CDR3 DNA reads TGTGCCACCAGCAGTCCCCGACAGGGCTTGAACACTGAAGCTTTCTTT.

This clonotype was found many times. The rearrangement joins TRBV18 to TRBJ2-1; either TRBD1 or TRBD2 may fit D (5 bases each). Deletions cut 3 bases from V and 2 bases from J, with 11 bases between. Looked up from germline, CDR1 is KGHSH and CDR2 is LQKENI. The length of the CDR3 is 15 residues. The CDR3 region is CASSPRRDAYNEQFF. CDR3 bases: TGTGCCAGCTCACCTCGTCGGGACGCCTACAATGAGCAGTTCTTC.

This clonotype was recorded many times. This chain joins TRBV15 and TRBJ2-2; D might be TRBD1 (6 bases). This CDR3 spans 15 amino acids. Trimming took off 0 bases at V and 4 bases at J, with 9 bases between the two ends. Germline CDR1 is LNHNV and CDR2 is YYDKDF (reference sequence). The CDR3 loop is CATSRDGTLTGELFF. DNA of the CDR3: TGTGCCACCAGCAGAGACGGGACACTCACCGGGGAGCTGTTTTTT.

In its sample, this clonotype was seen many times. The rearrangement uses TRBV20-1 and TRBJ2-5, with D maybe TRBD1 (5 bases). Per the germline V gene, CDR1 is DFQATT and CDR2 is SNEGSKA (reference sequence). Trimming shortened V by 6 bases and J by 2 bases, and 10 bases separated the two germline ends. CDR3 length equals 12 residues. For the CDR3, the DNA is TGCAGTGCCCGGACACTTCAAGAGACCCAGTACTTC. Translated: CSARTLQETQYF.

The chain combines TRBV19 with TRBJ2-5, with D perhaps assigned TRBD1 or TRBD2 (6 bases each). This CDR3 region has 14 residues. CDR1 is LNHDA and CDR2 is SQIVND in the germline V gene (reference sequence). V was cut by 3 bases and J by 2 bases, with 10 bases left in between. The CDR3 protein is CASSIGGRQETQYF. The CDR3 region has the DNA TGTGCCAGTAGTATCGGGGGCCGACAAGAGACCCAGTACTTC.

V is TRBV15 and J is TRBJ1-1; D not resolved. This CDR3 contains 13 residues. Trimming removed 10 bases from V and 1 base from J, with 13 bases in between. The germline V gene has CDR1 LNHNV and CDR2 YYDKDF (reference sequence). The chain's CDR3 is CANRALANTEAFF. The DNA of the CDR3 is TGTGCCAACAGAGCCCTCGCGAACACTGAAGCTTTCTTT.

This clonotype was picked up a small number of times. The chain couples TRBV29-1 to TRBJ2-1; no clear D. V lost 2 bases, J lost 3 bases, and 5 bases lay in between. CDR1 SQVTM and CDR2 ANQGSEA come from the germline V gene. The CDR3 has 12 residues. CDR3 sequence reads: CSVEYSYNEQFF. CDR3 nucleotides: TGCAGCGTTGAATACAGCTACAATGAGCAGTTCTTC.

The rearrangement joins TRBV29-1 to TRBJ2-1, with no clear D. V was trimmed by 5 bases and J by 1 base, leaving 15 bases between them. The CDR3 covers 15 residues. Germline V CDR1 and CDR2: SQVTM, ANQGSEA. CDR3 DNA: TGCAGCGTTCGGATCGCCCCAAGTTCCTACAATGAGCAGTTCTTC. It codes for CSVRIAPSSYNEQFF.

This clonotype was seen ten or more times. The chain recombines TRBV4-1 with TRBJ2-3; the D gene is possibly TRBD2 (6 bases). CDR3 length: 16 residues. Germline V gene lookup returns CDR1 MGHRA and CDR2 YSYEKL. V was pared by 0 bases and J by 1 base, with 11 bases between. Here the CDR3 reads CASSQDRASGTDTQYF. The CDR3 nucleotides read TGCGCCAGCAGCCAAGATCGGGCTAGCGGCACAGATACGCAGTATTTT.

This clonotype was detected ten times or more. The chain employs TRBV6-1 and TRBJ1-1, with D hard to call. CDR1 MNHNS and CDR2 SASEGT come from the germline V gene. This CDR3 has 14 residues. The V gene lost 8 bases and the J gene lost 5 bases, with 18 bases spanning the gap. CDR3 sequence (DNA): TGTGCCAGCCAGGCTTGGTTCGCGGGTACTGAAGCTTTCTTT. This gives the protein CASQAWFAGTEAFF.

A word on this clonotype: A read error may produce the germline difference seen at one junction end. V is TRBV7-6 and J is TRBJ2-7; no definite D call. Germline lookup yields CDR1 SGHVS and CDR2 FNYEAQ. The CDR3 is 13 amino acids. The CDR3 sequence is CASNLVGRYEQYF. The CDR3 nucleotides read TGTGCCAGCAACTTAGTTGGGCGGTACGAGCAGTACTTC. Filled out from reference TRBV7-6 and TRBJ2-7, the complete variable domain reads GAGVSQSPRYKVTKRGQDVALRCDPISGHVSLYWYRQALGQGPEFLTYFNYEAQQDKSGLPNDRFSAERPEGSISTLTIQRTEQRDSAMYRCASNLVGRYEQYFGPGTRLTVT.

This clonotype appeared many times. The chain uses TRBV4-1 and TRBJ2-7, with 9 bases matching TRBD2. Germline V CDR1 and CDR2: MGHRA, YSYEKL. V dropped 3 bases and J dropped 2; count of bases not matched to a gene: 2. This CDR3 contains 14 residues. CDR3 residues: CASSHSGRPYEQYF. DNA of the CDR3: TGCGCCAGCAGCCATAGCGGGAGACCCTACGAGCAGTACTTC.

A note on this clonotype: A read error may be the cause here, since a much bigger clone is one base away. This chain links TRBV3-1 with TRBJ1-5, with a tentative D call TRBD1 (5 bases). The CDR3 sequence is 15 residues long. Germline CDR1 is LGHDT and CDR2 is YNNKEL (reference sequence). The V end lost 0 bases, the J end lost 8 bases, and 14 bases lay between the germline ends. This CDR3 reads CASSQDGTSLKPQHF. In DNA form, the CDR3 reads TGTGCCAGCAGCCAAGATGGGACCTCGTTAAAGCCCCAGCATTTT.

CDR3 DNA: TGTGCCAGCAGTTTTAGCGGGATTGAGGAAGCTTTCTTT. Translated, it gives CASSFSGIEEAFF. J is TRBJ1-1 and V is TRBV12-3 or TRBV12-4; no firm D call. The CDR3 consists of 13 residues. V was cut by 3 bases and J by 8 bases, with 13 bases left in between.

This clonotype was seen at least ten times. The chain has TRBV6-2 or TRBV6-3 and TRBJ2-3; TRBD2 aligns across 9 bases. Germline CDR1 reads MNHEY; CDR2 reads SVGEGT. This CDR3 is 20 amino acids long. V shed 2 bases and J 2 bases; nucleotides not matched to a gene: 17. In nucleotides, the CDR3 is TGTGCCAGCAGTTACCACTCGAGAGGGGTCGGACTAGCGCTCACAGATACGCAGTATTTT. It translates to CASSYHSRGVGLALTDTQYF.

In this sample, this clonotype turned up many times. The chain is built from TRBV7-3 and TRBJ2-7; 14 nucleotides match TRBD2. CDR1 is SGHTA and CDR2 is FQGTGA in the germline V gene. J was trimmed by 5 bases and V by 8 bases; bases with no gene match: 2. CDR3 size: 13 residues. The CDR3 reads CASGLAGGDEQYF. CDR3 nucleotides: TGTGCCAGCGGACTAGCGGGAGGCGACGAGCAGTACTTC. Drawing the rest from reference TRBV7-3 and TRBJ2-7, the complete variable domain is GAGVSQTPSNKVTEKGKYVELRCDPISGHTALYWYRQSLGQGPEFLIYFQGTGAADDSGLPNDRFFAVRPEGSVSTLKIQRTERGDSAVYLCASGLAGGDEQYFGPGTRLTVT.

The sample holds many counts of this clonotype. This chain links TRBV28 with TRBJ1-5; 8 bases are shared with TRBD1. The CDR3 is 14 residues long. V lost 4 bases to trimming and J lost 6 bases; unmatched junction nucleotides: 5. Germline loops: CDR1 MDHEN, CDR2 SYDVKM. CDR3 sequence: CASSSRQGSQPQHF. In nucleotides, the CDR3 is TGTGCCAGCAGTTCCCGACAGGGGAGTCAGCCCCAGCATTTT. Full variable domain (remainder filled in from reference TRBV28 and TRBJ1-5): DVKVTQSSRYLVKRTGEKVFLECVQDMDHENMFWYRQDPGLGLRLIYFSYDVKMKEKGDIPEGYSVSREKKERFSLILESASTNQTSMYLCASSSRQGSQPQHFGDGTRLSIL.

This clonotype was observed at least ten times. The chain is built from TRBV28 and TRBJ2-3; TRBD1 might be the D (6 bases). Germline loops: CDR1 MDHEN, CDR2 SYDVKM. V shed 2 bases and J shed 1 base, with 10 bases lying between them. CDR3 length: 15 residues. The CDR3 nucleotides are TGTGCCAGCAGTTTACCGACAGGAGGCACAGATACGCAGTATTTT. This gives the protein CASSLPTGGTDTQYF.

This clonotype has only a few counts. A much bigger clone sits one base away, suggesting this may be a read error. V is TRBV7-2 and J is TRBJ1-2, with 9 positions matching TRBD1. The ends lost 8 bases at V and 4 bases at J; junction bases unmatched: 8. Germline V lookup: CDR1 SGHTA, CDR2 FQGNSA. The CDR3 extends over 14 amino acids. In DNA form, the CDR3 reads TGTGCCAGCCGCTCGGGACAGGGAGTCTATGGCTACACCTTC. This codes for CASRSGQGVYGYTF.

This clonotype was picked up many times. The CDR3 protein is CASSYSTRKETQYF. CDR3 nucleotide sequence: TGTGCCAGCAGTTACTCGACCAGAAAAGAGACCCAGTACTTC. The rearrangement links TRBV6-2 or TRBV6-3 to TRBJ2-5; no clear D. V was pared by 0 bases and J by 3 bases, with 8 bases between. The V gene's germline CDR1 is MNHEY and CDR2 SVGEGT. The CDR3 has 14 residues.

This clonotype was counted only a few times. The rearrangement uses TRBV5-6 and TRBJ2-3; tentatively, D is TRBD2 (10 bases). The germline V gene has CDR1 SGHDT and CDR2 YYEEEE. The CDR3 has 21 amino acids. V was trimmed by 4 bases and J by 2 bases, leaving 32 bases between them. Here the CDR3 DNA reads TGTGCCAGCAGCCGGACAGGGGCCGACCTCCTTACTAGCGGGAACACAGATACGCAGTATTTT. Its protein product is CASSRTGADLLTSGNTDTQYF.

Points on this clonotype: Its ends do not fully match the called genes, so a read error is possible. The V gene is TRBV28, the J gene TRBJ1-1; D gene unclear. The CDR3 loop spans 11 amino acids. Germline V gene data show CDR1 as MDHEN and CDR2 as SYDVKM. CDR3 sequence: CASITAGEALF. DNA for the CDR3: TGTGCCAGCATAACAGCCGGTGAAGCTCTGTTT.

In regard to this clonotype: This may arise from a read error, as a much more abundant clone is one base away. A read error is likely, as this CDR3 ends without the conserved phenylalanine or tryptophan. CDR3 protein: CASSSRGRTEAFL. CDR3 coding DNA: TGTGCCAGCAGTTCCAGGGGGCGGACTGAAGCTTTCCTT. This chain connects TRBV12-3 or TRBV12-4 to TRBJ1-1; 8 bases fit TRBD1. The CDR3 contains 13 residues. The V gene end was trimmed by 4 bases and the J gene end by 5 bases; junction bases not matched to a gene: 3.

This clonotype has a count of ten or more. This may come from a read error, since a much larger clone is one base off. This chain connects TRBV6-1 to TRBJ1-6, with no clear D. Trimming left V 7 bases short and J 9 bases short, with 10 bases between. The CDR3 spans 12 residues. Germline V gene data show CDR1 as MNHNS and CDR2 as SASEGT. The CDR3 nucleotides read TGTGCCAGCACCGGGTGCGCTTCACCCCTCCACTTT. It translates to CASTGCASPLHF.